The T cell receptor beta chain under discussion was sequenced for a study of cytotoxic CD8 clonotypes in ibrutinib-treated CLL. Libraries were prepared by immunoSEQ multiplex PCR; TCRdb keeps only in-frame clonotypes and omits some of them. The sample contains approximately 130,000 clones, roughly 80% of which appear only once. This CDR3 is 15 amino acids long. V dropped 2 bases and J dropped 2; count of bases not matched to a gene: 3. CDR1 is MNHNS and CDR2 is SASEGT in the germline V gene. The chain has TRBV6-1 and TRBJ2-1, with 7 positions matching TRBD1. The sequences come from PBMCs, collected after 24 months of ibrutinib treatment. The sequence was collected from a human donor with chronic lymphocytic leukemia. In nucleotides, the CDR3 is TGTGCCAGCAGTGAATCAGGACAGGCCTACAATGAGCAGTTCTTC. This codes for CASSESGQAYNEQFF.